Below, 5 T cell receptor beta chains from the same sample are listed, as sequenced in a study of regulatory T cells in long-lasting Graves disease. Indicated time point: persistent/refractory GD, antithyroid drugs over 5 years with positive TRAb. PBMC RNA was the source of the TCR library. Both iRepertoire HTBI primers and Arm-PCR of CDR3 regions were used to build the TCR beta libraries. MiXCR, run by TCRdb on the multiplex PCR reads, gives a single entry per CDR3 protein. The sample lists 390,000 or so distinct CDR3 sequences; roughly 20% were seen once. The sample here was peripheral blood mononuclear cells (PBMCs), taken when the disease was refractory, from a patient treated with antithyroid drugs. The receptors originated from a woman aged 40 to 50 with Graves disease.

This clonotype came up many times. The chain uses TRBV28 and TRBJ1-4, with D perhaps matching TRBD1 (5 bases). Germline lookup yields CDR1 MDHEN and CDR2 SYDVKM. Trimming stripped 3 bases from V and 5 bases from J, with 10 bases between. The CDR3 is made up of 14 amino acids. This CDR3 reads CASSLEGTNEKLFF. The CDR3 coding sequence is TGTGCCAGCAGTTTGGAGGGGACGAATGAAAAACTGTTTTTT. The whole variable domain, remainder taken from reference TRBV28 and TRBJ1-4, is DVKVTQSSRYLVKRTGEKVFLECVQDMDHENMFWYRQDPGLGLRLIYFSYDVKMKEKGDIPEGYSVSREKKERFSLILESASTNQTSMYLCASSLEGTNEKLFFGSGTQLSVL.

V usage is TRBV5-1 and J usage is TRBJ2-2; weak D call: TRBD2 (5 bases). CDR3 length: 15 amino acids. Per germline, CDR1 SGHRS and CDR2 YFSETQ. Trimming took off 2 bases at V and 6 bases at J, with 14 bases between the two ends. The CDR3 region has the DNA TGCGCCAGCAGCTTAACAGCTGGAGGTGCCGGGGAGCTGTTTTTT. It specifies CASSLTAGGAGELFF.

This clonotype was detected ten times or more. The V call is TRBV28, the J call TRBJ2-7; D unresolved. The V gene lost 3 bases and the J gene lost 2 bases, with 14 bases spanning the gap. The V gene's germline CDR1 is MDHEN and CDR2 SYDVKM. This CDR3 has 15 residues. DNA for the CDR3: TGTGCCAGCAGTTTGTCCCCCCAAGGCCCCTACGAGCAGTACTTC. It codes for CASSLSPQGPYEQYF.

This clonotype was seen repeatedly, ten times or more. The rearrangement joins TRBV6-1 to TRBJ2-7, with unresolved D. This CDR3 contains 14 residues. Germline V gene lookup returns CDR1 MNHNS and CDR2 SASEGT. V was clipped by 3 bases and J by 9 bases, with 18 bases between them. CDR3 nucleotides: TGTGCCAGCAGTGATGGTAATTCTCGGGCCGGGCAGTACTTC. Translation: CASSDGNSRAGQYF.

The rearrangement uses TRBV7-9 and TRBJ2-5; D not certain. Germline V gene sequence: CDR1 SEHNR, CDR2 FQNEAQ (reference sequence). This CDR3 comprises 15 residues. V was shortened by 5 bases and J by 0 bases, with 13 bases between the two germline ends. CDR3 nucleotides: TGTGCCAGCAGCAAACCGGGTAGCTACCAAGAGACCCAGTACTTC. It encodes CASSKPGSYQETQYF. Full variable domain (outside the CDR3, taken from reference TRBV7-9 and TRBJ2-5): DTGVSQNPRHKITKRGQNVTFRCDPISEHNRLYWYRQTLGQGPEFLTYFQNEAQLEKSRLLSDRFSAERPKGSFSTLEIQRTEQGDSAMYLCASSKPGSYQETQYFGPGTRLLVL.